This entry lists 5 T cell receptor beta chains sequenced from one sample in a study of T-cell reconstitution after alpha-beta-depleted transplantation in children. During its preparation, the TCRbeta library received unique molecular identifiers. TCRdb called the PCR reads again in MiXCR, with one record for every CDR3 protein. The data show some 490,000 distinct CDR3 sequences, under 15% seen once. The sequencing here drew on PBMCs from the stem cell graft donor, taken from the stem cell graft. These receptors originate from a human donor who donated a stem cell graft to a child with combined immunodeficiency.

J is TRBJ2-2 and V is TRBV6-1; 8 bases fit TRBD2. The CDR3 length is 21 residues. The ends lost 7 bases at V and 1 base at J; junction bases unmatched: 23. From germline, CDR1 is MNHNS and CDR2 SASEGT. CDR3 loop: CASTGEFSGEKLTKNTGELFF. CDR3 sequence (DNA): TGTGCCAGCACTGGAGAGTTTAGCGGGGAGAAACTTACTAAGAACACCGGGGAGCTGTTTTTT.

In this sample, this clonotype turned up many times. The V call is TRBV20-1, the J call TRBJ1-5, with no clear D. Germline V CDR1 and CDR2: DFQATT, SNEGSKA (reference sequence). Trimming shortened V by 5 bases and J by 6 bases, and 14 bases separated the two germline ends. The CDR3 is made up of 13 amino acids. DNA for the CDR3: TGCAGTGCTCCCACTGCCATAACTCAGCCCCAGCATTTT. It specifies CSAPTAITQPQHF.

This clonotype was picked up a small number of times. The chain's CDR3 is CASSFRDRNNINSGANVLTF. The CDR3 region has the DNA TGTGCCAGCAGTTTTCGGGACAGGAATAATATTAACTCTGGGGCCAACGTCCTGACTTTC. The chain links TRBV6-2 or TRBV6-3 to TRBJ2-6; 8 bases line up with TRBD1. Trimming removed 4 bases from V and 0 bases from J; junction bases left unmatched: 14. The length of the CDR3 is 20 residues. Germline assignment: CDR1 MNHEY and CDR2 SVGEGT.

This clonotype came up once. The chain carries TRBV4-1 and TRBJ2-3; 8 positions agree with TRBD2. This CDR3 comprises 18 residues. CDR1 is MGHRA, CDR2 YSYEKL, per germline. Trimming removed 6 bases from V and 2 bases from J; junction bases left unmatched: 16. CDR3 amino acids: CASSPGLAGQLFTDTQYF. Here the CDR3 DNA reads TGCGCCAGCAGTCCGGGGCTAGCGGGCCAGCTCTTCACAGATACGCAGTATTTT.

This sequence joins TRBV18 and TRBJ1-4; perhaps TRBD1 as D (5 bases). The V and J ends lost 3 bases and 2 bases respectively, with 7 bases between them. The CDR3 contains 14 residues. Germline CDR1 KGHSH, CDR2 LQKENI. The CDR3 sequence is CASSPPGTNEKLFF. As DNA, the CDR3 is TGTGCCAGCTCACCTCCAGGGACTAATGAAAAACTGTTTTTT. Supplemented by reference TRBV18 and TRBJ1-4, the full variable domain reads NAGVMQNPRHLVRRRGQEARLRCSPMKGHSHVYWYRQLPEEGLKFMVYLQKENIIDESGMPKERFSAEFPKEGPSILRIQQVVRGDSAAYFCASSPPGTNEKLFFGSGTQLSVL.